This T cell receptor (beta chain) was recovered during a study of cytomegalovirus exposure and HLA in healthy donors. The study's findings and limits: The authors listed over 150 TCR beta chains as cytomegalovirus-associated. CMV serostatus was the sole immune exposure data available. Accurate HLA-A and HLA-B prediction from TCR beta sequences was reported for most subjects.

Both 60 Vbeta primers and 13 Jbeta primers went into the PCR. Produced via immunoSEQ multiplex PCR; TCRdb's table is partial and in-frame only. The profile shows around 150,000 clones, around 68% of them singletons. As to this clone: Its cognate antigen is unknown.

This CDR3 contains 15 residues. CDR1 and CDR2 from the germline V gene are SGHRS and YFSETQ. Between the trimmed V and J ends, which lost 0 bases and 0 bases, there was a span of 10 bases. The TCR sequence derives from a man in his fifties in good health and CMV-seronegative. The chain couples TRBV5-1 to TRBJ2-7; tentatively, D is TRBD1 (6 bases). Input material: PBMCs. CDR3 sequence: CASSLEGGNSYEQYF. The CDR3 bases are TGCGCCAGCAGCTTGGAAGGGGGAAACTCCTACGAGCAGTACTTC. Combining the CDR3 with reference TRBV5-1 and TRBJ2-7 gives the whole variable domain KAGVTQTPRYLIKTRGQQVTLSCSPISGHRSVSWYQQTPGQGLQFLFEYFSETQRNKGNFPGRFSGRQFSNSRSEMNVSTLELGDSALYLCASSLEGGNSYEQYFGPGTRLTVT.